The clone carrying this T cell receptor beta chain has only a few counts. The trim removed 0 bases at V and 3 bases at J, leaving 9 bases unmatched. The CDR3 is 17 amino acids. Per germline, CDR1 MGHRA and CDR2 YSYEKL. This sample was taken from a study of molecular identifiers for immune sequencing clone quantification. Looking at the study overall: Across replicate runs, RNA obtained from around 18,000 or 91,000 naive CD8 cells was divided into five, with four undergoing sequencing.

Isolation of naive CD8 T cells was achieved by sorting on a CD8+CD4-CCR7+CD45RA+ phenotype. MiXCR was run by TCRdb on the PCR reads, yielding one entry per CDR3 protein. The sample lists about 630,000 distinct CDR3 sequences; roughly 25% were seen once. The genes are TRBV4-1 and TRBJ2-5, with 8 bases aligning to TRBD2. Sequenced material: naive CD8+ T cells from blood, with Jurkat cell RNA spiked in. Indicated subset: FACS-sorted CD8+CD4-CCR7+CD45RA+ naive T cells. The sequence came from a human donor in good health. Some libraries in this study had Jurkat cell RNA spiked in. The CDR3 here is CASSQDDSGSIEETQYF. CDR3 in DNA: TGCGCCAGCAGCCAAGATGACAGCGGGAGCATCGAAGAGACCCAGTACTTC.